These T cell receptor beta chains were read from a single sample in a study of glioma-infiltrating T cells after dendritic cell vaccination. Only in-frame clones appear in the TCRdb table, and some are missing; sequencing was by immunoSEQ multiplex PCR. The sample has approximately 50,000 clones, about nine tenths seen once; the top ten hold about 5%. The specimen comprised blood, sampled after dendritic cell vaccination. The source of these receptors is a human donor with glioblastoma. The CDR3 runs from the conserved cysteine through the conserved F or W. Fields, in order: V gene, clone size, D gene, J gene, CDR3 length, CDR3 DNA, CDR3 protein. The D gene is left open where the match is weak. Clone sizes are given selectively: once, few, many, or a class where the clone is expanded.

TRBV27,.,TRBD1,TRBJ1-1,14,TGTGCCAGCAGTCGGCCGGGACAGCTCACTGAAGCTTTCTTT,CASSRPGQLTEAFF
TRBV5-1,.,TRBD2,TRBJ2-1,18,TGCGCCAGCAGCCCGCGGACTAGCGGGAGTTTGGGCTACAATGAGCAGTTCTTC,CASSPRTSGSLGYNEQFF
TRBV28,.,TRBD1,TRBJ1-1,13,TGTGCCAGCAGTTTAGGGACAGTTCGTGAAGCTTTCTTT,CASSLGTVREAFF
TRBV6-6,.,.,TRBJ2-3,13,TGTGCCAGCAAACTAGTCGGCGCAGATACGCAGTATTTT,CASKLVGADTQYF
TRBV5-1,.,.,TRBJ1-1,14,TGCGCCAGCACCCTAGGGGGGGTGAACACTGAAGCTTTCTTT,CASTLGGVNTEAFF
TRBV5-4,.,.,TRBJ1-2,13,TGTGCCAGCAGCGTCTCCGCTAACTATGGCTACACCTTC,CASSVSANYGYTF
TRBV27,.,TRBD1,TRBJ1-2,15,TGTGCCAGCAGTCCGCACTTGGACAGGGTGCCTGGCTACACCTTC,CASSPHLDRVPGYTF
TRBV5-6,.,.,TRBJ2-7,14,TGTGCCAGCAGCTTGGACAGGGTAGCCTACGAGCAGTACTTC,CASSLDRVAYEQYF
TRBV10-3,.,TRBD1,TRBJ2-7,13,TGTGCCATCAGGGAGGACAGGGGGCTAGAGCAGTACTTC,CAIREDRGLEQYF
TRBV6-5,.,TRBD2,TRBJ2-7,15,TGTGCCAGCACCCCAAGCGGGAGGACGTCCTACGAGCAGTACTTC,CASTPSGRTSYEQYF
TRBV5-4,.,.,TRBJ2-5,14,TGTGCCAGCAGCCTTCGGGACTTACAAGAGACCCAGTACTTC,CASSLRDLQETQYF
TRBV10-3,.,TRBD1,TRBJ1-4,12,TGTGCCATCAAGGGGGCAGATGAAAAACTGTTTTTT,CAIKGADEKLFF
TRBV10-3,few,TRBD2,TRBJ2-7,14,TGTGCCATCAATCCCGGGACTAGCGCTTACGAGCAGTACTTC,CAINPGTSAYEQYF
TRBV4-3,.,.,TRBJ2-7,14,TGCGCCAGCAGCCAAACGGCGGCGGTAGGCGAGCAGTACTTC,CASSQTAAVGEQYF
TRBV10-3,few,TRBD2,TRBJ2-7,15,TGTGCCAGTTCCGCCGCGTCTAGCGGGAGATACGAGCAGTACTTC,CASSAASSGRYEQYF
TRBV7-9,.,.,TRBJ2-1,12,TGTGCCAGCAGCCAAGGACAGAATGAGCAGTTCTTC,CASSQGQNEQFF
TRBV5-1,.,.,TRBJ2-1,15,TGCGCCAGCAGGTCCCAGGGCCGGTCATACAATGAGCAGTTCTTC,CASRSQGRSYNEQFF
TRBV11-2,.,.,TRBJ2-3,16,TGTGCCAGCAGTTTTATCGGACTGACTAGCACAGATACGCAGTATTTT,CASSFIGLTSTDTQYF
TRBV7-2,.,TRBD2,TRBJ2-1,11,TGTGCCAGCAGCTCTAGCGGGAGACTGTTCTTC,CASSSSGRLFF
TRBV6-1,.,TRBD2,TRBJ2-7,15,TGTGCCAGCAGTGCATCTAGCGGCCAATACTACGAGCAGTACTTC,CASSASSGQYYEQYF
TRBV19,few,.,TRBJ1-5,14,TGTGCCAGTAGTCCTCAGGGGTTACGCGAGCCCCAGCATTTT,CASSPQGLREPQHF
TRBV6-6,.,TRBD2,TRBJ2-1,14,TGTGCCAGCAGTTACTCGGTCAGCGGGATCTTGCTGGTCTTC,CASSYSVSGILLVF
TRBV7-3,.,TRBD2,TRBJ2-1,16,TGTGCCAGCAGCTTAAACAGCGGGAGTTCCTACAATGAGCAGTTCTTC,CASSLNSGSSYNEQFF